The 29 T cell receptor beta chains reported below all come from one sample, sequenced in a study of T cell responses to AZD1222 COVID-19 vaccine (dated by TCRdb to the early 2020s). The library was produced with the immunoSEQ multiplex PCR assay. This is the immuneACCESS table as TCRdb keeps it, with only in-frame sequences that have V and J called. A part of the clones is gone; compared with another copy, unresolved V genes explain less than half, and the rest is unexplained. The sample includes about 140,000 clones, with over 90% observed a single time. The ten largest account for 3% to 4.5% of the sample. Explained via the paper, the time point label denotes: about 28 days (+/-7) after the second vaccine dose. The sample in question was peripheral blood, obtained 28 days after the second AZD1222 dose. The origin of the receptors is an adult who received the AZD1222 COVID-19 vaccine.

The chain combines TRBV28 with TRBJ2-1; 9 bases line up with TRBD2. Germline V gene sequence: CDR1 MDHEN, CDR2 SYDVKM. Unmatched junction bases numbered 8, after V lost 5 bases and J lost 0 bases. The CDR3 has 17 residues. The CDR3: CASSLPRSGSSYNEQFF. The CDR3 DNA sequence: TGTGCCAGCAGTCTTCCCCGTAGCGGGAGCTCCTACAATGAGCAGTTCTTC.

The chain joins TRBV9 to TRBJ2-2; 7 nucleotides align to TRBD2. Looked up from germline, CDR1 is SGDLS and CDR2 is YYNGEE. With V trimmed by 0 bases and J by 6 bases, 5 bases remained unmatched. This CDR3 spans 15 amino acids. The CDR3 is CASSVGGRGAGELFF. Here the CDR3 DNA reads TGTGCCAGCAGCGTAGGTGGTCGGGGGGCCGGGGAGCTGTTTTTT. Full variable domain (outside the CDR3, taken from reference TRBV9 and TRBJ2-2): DSGVTQTPKHLITATGQRVTLRCSPRSGDLSVYWYQQSLDQGLQFLIQYYNGEERAKGNILERFSAQQFPDLHSELNLSSLELGDSALYFCASSVGGRGAGELFFGEGSRLTVL.

The chain uses TRBV30 and TRBJ2-5; D possibly corresponds to TRBD1 (6 bases). Trimming shortened V by 3 bases and J by 6 bases, and 14 bases separated the two germline ends. The length of the CDR3 is 13 residues. The germline V gene has CDR1 GTSNPN and CDR2 SVGIG (reference sequence). CDR3 DNA: TGTGCCTGGAGGGGGCAGGGGTTAAAGACCCAGTACTTC. Residues: CAWRGQGLKTQYF.

J is TRBJ2-1 and V is TRBV6-1; D may be TRBD2 (5 bases). Germline V gene sequence: CDR1 MNHNS, CDR2 SASEGT. Trimming shortened V by 5 bases and J by 3 bases, and 14 bases separated the two germline ends. There are 15 residues in the CDR3. CDR3 in DNA: TGTGCCAGCAGTTCAAGCGGAAAGATCTACAATGAGCAGTTCTTC. Protein sequence: CASSSSGKIYNEQFF.

The rearrangement links TRBV28 to TRBJ1-2; D gene ambiguous. The germline gives CDR1 MDHEN, CDR2 SYDVKM. This CDR3 is 13 amino acids long. The V end lost 1 base, the J end lost 8 bases, and 11 bases lay between the germline ends. The CDR3 spells CASSLFGVRGYTF. The CDR3 DNA is TGTGCCAGCAGTTTATTCGGGGTTAGAGGCTACACCTTC.

The V call is TRBV12-3 or TRBV12-4, the J call TRBJ1-5, with D uncertain. Trimming took off 2 bases at V and 0 bases at J, with 2 bases between the two ends. This CDR3 is built from 13 residues. The CDR3 nucleotides read TGTGCCAGCAGTTTAAATAGCAATCAGCCCCAGCATTTT. Translating it yields CASSLNSNQPQHF.

This clone appeared a single time. CDR3 DNA: TGTGCCAGCAGCGGTAGAGGGAAGGACGATAATTCACCCCTCCACTTT. Encoded protein: CASSGRGKDDNSPLHF. The gene calls are TRBV9 and TRBJ1-6; D unclear. V gave up 3 bases and J gave up 5 bases, with 15 bases separating them. Per the germline V gene, CDR1 is SGDLS and CDR2 is YYNGEE. This CDR3 is 16 amino acids long.

The chain links TRBV4-2 to TRBJ1-4; D remains ambiguous. Trimming stripped 3 bases from V and 6 bases from J, with 5 bases between. The CDR3 loop spans 12 amino acids. CDR1 is LGHNA and CDR2 is YNFKEQ in the germline V gene. CDR3 residues: CASSQPDEKLFF. The CDR3 bases are TGTGCCAGCAGCCAGCCGGATGAAAAACTGTTTTTT.

The chain couples TRBV28 to TRBJ1-3, with a possible D match to TRBD1 (6 bases). Germline V lookup: CDR1 MDHEN, CDR2 SYDVKM. This CDR3 has 16 amino acids. V was trimmed by 6 bases and J by 3 bases, leaving 18 bases between them. The CDR3 spells CASRAEGGALGNTIYF. CDR3 in DNA: TGTGCCAGCAGGGCCGAGGGGGGCGCGCTTGGAAACACCATATATTTT.

The chain links TRBV28 to TRBJ1-6; a possible D gene is TRBD1 (6 bases). V lost 4 bases, J lost 9 bases, and 19 bases lay in between. Looked up from germline, CDR1 is MDHEN and CDR2 is SYDVKM. The CDR3 totals 16 residues. The CDR3, as DNA: TGTGCCAGCAGTTGGGGGGCTGCCATCGGAACTTCACCCCTCCACTTT. Amino acids: CASSWGAAIGTSPLHF.

V and J are TRBV20-1 and TRBJ1-6, with D unresolved. The germline V gene has CDR1 DFQATT and CDR2 SNEGSKA (reference sequence). The CDR3 covers 13 residues. The ends were cut back, 4 bases at V and 11 bases at J, with 15 bases in the middle. CDR3 loop: CSAIDRPGAPLHF. The CDR3 nucleotides are TGCAGTGCTATTGACCGACCGGGAGCACCCCTCCACTTT.

V gene TRBV10-2 combines with J gene TRBJ1-2; no clear D. The CDR3 sequence is 14 residues long. Germline CDR1 is WSHSY and CDR2 is SAAADI. V gave up 2 bases and J gave up 3 bases, with 10 bases separating them. The CDR3 DNA reads TGCGCCAGCAGTGAGGATTTGAATTACTATGGCTACACCTTC. It is translated as CASSEDLNYYGYTF.

V and J are TRBV5-1 and TRBJ2-5; 8 bases line up with TRBD1. Per germline, CDR1 SGHRS and CDR2 YFSETQ. V lost 0 bases, J lost 4 bases, and 5 bases stayed unmatched. This CDR3 has 15 residues. CDR3 DNA sequence: TGCGCCAGCAGCTTGGGGACAGGGAAAGGAGAGACCCAGTACTTC. As protein: CASSLGTGKGETQYF.

The chain combines TRBV28 with TRBJ2-4; weak D call: TRBD2 (5 bases). Germline V gene sequence: CDR1 MDHEN, CDR2 SYDVKM. The V end was cut by 3 bases, the J end by 3 bases, with 15 bases between. The CDR3 consists of 16 residues. The CDR3 is CASSFFWESGKNIQYF. The CDR3 DNA reads TGTGCCAGCAGTTTCTTTTGGGAGTCGGGCAAAAACATTCAGTACTTC.

The CDR3 sequence is CASSRGAANYGYTF. The DNA of the CDR3 is TGTGCCAGCAGCCGAGGGGCCGCGAACTATGGCTACACCTTC. V and J are TRBV28 and TRBJ1-2; a weak D match, TRBD1 (5 bases). The CDR3 is made up of 14 amino acids. Trimming removed 6 bases from V and 2 bases from J, with 13 bases in between. The germline gives CDR1 MDHEN, CDR2 SYDVKM.

This sequence joins TRBV6-5 and TRBJ2-3; D may be TRBD1 (6 bases). V gave up 6 bases and J gave up 4 bases, with 14 bases separating them. The germline gives CDR1 MNHEY, CDR2 SVGAGI. The length of the CDR3 is 14 residues. The CDR3 reads CASSLGDKADTQYF. Here the CDR3 DNA reads TGTGCCAGCAGCCTAGGGGACAAAGCAGATACGCAGTATTTT.

The chain joins TRBV18 to TRBJ2-2; no definite D call. Germline CDR1 and CDR2: KGHSH and LQKENI. The CDR3 extends over 16 amino acids. The ends were cut back, 0 bases at V and 6 bases at J, with 14 bases in the middle. The CDR3: CASSPPVAPPAGELFF. CDR3 nucleotides: TGTGCCAGCTCACCACCTGTAGCTCCGCCCGCCGGGGAGCTGTTTTTT.

The chain has TRBV27 and TRBJ2-1; 12 nucleotides match TRBD1. Trimming at V came to 7 bases and at J to 6 bases, leaving 7 bases not matched to a gene. This CDR3 region has 15 residues. In germline, CDR1 is MNHEY, CDR2 SMNVEV (reference sequence). CDR3 protein: CASKTPGQGANEQFF. The CDR3 DNA reads as TGTGCCAGCAAAACCCCGGGACAGGGGGCCAATGAGCAGTTCTTC.

The gene calls are TRBV28 and TRBJ2-2; a possible D gene is TRBD2 (6 bases). The CDR3 has 13 residues. V lost 10 bases and J 1 base, leaving 10 bases between the germline ends. Germline assignment: CDR1 MDHEN and CDR2 SYDVKM. CDR3 DNA sequence: TGTGCCACTAGCGACGTGAACACCGGGGAGCTGTTTTTT. This translates into CATSDVNTGELFF.

The rearrangement uses TRBV5-1 and TRBJ2-7; D might be TRBD1 (6 bases). V was pared by 5 bases and J by 2 bases, with 11 bases between. There are 13 residues in the CDR3. Per the germline V gene, CDR1 is SGHRS and CDR2 is YFSETQ. CDR3 DNA sequence: TGCGCCAGCAGTCAGGACAGACCCTACGAGCAGTACTTC. Translation: CASSQDRPYEQYF.

The V gene is TRBV9, the J gene TRBJ1-1, with D unresolved. Trimming pared 0 bases from V and 0 bases from J, leaving 3 bases between. CDR1 SGDLS and CDR2 YYNGEE come from the germline V gene. This CDR3 has 13 amino acids. The CDR3 protein is CASSVDVNTEAFF. CDR3 nucleotide sequence: TGTGCCAGCAGCGTAGACGTGAACACTGAAGCTTTCTTT.

A few counts support this clone. Other DNA sequences from this sample encode an identical CDR3 as well. The rearrangement links TRBV5-1 to TRBJ1-5; D is possibly TRBD1 (6 bases). The CDR3 is made up of 15 amino acids. Trimming pared 2 bases from V and 2 bases from J, leaving 11 bases between. The germline CDR1 and CDR2 sequences are SGHRS and YFSETQ. The CDR3 sequence: CASSLQGFGNQPQHF. The CDR3 DNA reads as TGCGCCAGCAGCTTACAGGGATTCGGCAATCAGCCCCAGCATTTT.

The CDR3 DNA follows: TGTGCCAGCAGTTTTGGAAGAGCAGATACGCAGTATTTT. Protein: CASSFGRADTQYF. The chain combines TRBV28 with TRBJ2-3; D is unclear. Trimming stripped 3 bases from V and 4 bases from J, with 8 bases between. The V gene's germline CDR1 is MDHEN and CDR2 SYDVKM. The CDR3 is 13 amino acids.

The chain employs TRBV11-2 and TRBJ1-2; D is perhaps TRBD1 (5 bases). Trimming removed 4 bases at V and 7 bases at J, with 13 bases between. Per germline, CDR1 SGHAT and CDR2 FQNNGV. The CDR3 has 13 amino acids. The CDR3 region is CASSSLRGFGYTF. The CDR3 DNA follows: TGTGCCAGCAGCTCCCTGAGGGGCTTTGGCTACACCTTC.

The chain has TRBV7-8 and TRBJ2-2, with 14 bases lining up with TRBD2. CDR3 length equals 20 residues. J gave up 1 base and V 4 bases, and 11 bases lay outside the gene matches. Germline V CDR1 and CDR2: SGHVS, FQNEAQ. DNA for the CDR3: TGTGCCAGCAGCTCTTCGGGTCCGGGACTAGCGGGGGAGAACACCGGGGAGCTGTTTTTT. Translating it yields CASSSSGPGLAGENTGELFF.

V is TRBV6-5 and J is TRBJ1-4, with no clear D. CDR3 length equals 15 residues. V lost 6 bases and J 5 bases, leaving 16 bases between the germline ends. Germline V gives CDR1 MNHEY, CDR2 SVGAGI. CDR3 sequence (DNA): TGTGCCAGCAGGCCCTCGGGTATTGGGAATGAAAAACTGTTTTTT. Translating it yields CASRPSGIGNEKLFF.

The rearrangement joins TRBV23-1 to TRBJ1-6, with D unclear. TRBV23-1 qualifies as an ORF whose function is uncertain. The CDR3 covers 18 residues. V shed 3 bases and J shed 8 bases, with 23 bases lying between them. CDR3: CASSHFVPKGLRDSPLHF. The CDR3 coding sequence is TGCGCCAGCAGTCACTTCGTACCGAAGGGATTACGCGATTCACCCCTCCACTTT.

This sequence joins TRBV6-5 and TRBJ1-1; the D gene is possibly TRBD1 (6 bases). Trimming pared 2 bases from V and 3 bases from J, leaving 10 bases between. CDR3 size: 14 residues. Germline CDR1 MNHEY, CDR2 SVGAGI. In DNA, the CDR3 is TGTGCCAGCAGTTACCTATGGGGGCACACTGAAGCTTTCTTT. It translates to CASSYLWGHTEAFF.

J is TRBJ2-5 and V is TRBV6-2 or TRBV6-3, with 9 bases aligning to TRBD2. The CDR3 consists of 17 residues. Trimming removed 0 bases from V and 1 base from J; junction bases left unmatched: 6. Germline V gene data show CDR1 as MNHEY and CDR2 as SVGEGT. For the CDR3, the DNA is TGTGCCAGCAGTTACTCCGTCTGGACTAGCGCCCAAGAGACCCAGTACTTC. Amino acid sequence: CASSYSVWTSAQETQYF.